This T cell receptor beta chain was observed in a study of shared clonotypes between healthy human individuals. Germline values: CDR1 SNHLY, CDR2 FYNNEI. The V and J ends lost 1 base and 8 bases respectively, with 5 bases between them. The CDR3 length is 12 residues. Some clones are missing from TCRdb's copy, which holds only in-frame ones; the method was immunoSEQ multiplex PCR. The sample gives fewer than 650,000 clones, 76% of which show up once; roughly 13% is in the top ten. The chain has TRBV2 and TRBJ2-2; no clear D. Sequenced sample: PBMCs. This sequence was found in a woman in her 40s in good health. Some clones in this sample may be carry-over from other donors' samples. CDR3 DNA: TGTGCCAGCAGTGAAGGAGAGGGGGAGCTGTTTTTT. As protein: CASSEGEGELFF.